This T cell receptor (beta chain) was captured by sequencing in a study of T cell repertoires in cytomegalovirus infection. Turning to the study itself: CMV infection plus the matching HLA type was flagged by public TCR beta signatures.

Remarks on this clonotype: Its antigen remains unidentified.

There are 15 residues in the CDR3. Trimming removed 4 bases from V and 3 bases from J; junction bases left unmatched: 9. Germline V gene sequence: CDR1 MGHRA, CDR2 YSYEKL. TCRdb ran MiXCR on the reads and lists one entry per CDR3 protein. Of about half a million distinct CDR3 sequences in the sample, about 33% were seen once. The receptor was derived from a human donor in good health (CMV status not recorded). Some clones in this sample may be carry-over from other donors' samples. This sequence joins TRBV4-1 and TRBJ2-7; TRBD1 agrees at 7 bases. This specimen consisted of cultured PBMCs, obtained from culture after CMV antigen stimulation. The CDR3 loop reads CASSRGDSQGYEQYF. CDR3 sequence (DNA): TGCGCCAGCAGCCGAGGGGACAGCCAAGGCTACGAGCAGTACTTC.